This TCR beta chain was documented in a study of blood T cells in healthy people across ages. The germline V gene encodes CDR1 SQVTM and CDR2 ANQGSEA. Germline trimming cut 6 bases from V and 11 bases from J; bases unmatched to any gene: 9. This CDR3 has 14 amino acids. For every donor, a draw yielded ten milliliters of peripheral blood. Total RNA, at least 5 micrograms per sample, was extracted from PBMCs. Alongside a J-beta primer mix, a sample-barcoded 5' primer served in a second PCR lasting roughly 6 to 11 cycles. MiXCR, applied by TCRdb to the 5' RACE reads, yields one record per CDR3 protein. The data hold over a million distinct CDR3 sequences, with roughly two fifths observed a single time. As concerns this clonotype: Its antigen is still unknown.

Broader study findings: Diversity figures derived from one million T cells were judged to underestimate the true value. Age brought a roughly linear fall in TCR beta diversity measured per million T cells.

This sequence joins TRBV29-1 and TRBJ2-1; 14 positions match TRBD2. The sample taken for sequencing was blood. The origin of this receptor is a woman younger than 30 in good health. The CDR3 here is CSVLATSGRAQQFF. Here the CDR3 DNA reads TGCAGCGTATTAGCGACTAGCGGGAGGGCCCAGCAGTTCTTC.